This section outlines one TCR beta chain sequence together with its context. Antigen unknown. The donors were in the roughly 120-subject validation cohort, distinct from the roughly 700-subject first cohort. The data were obtained in a study of cytomegalovirus exposure and HLA in healthy donors. Background on the study: A later analysis reported the roughly 130 validation repertoires used the same platform as the approximately 670 first-cohort repertoires.

The CDR3 has 16 residues. Losses at the gene ends were 1 base for V and 1 base for J; bases not matched to a gene: 1. Germline CDR1 reads LGHNA; CDR2 reads YSLEER. Profiled with immunoSEQ multiplex PCR; TCRdb holds only in-frame clones, not every one. The repertoire holds roughly 50,000 clones, approximately 89% seen once, with about 8.1% in the top ten. Overall study findings and caveats: A list of approximately 160 TCR beta chains associated with cytomegalovirus was given. In vitro testing confirmed three CMV-associated chains as specific for CMV antigens.

Sequenced sample: PBMCs. The receptor's source is a woman aged 18-29 years in good health and CMV-seropositive. The chain has TRBV4-3 and TRBJ2-2, with 9 bases lining up with TRBD2. CDR3 residues: CASSQGAGGNTGELFF. The CDR3, as DNA: TGCGCCAGCAGCCAAGGAGCGGGAGGGAACACCGGGGAGCTGTTTTTT.